The 18 T cell receptor beta chains in this list originate from one sample, sequenced in a study of CXCR3-negative and CXCR3-positive naive CD8 T cells. In preparing the TRB cDNA libraries, 5' RACE with UMI labels was used. Each CDR3 protein gets one entry in TCRdb, which reprocessed the 5' RACE reads and gives no DNA. This sample's clone table lists about 41,000 distinct CDR3 sequences. The sample comprised naive CXCR3- CD8+ T cells from blood. Subset of the sample: CD45RO-CCR7+CD27+CD95- naive CD8+ T cells lacking CXCR3 (TNR3-). These receptors all stem from a human donor in good health. Some clones in this sample may be carry-over from other donors' samples.

The chain employs TRBV6-2 or TRBV6-3 and TRBJ2-3; TCRdb lists TRBD1, though no DNA is available to test this call. Germline lookup yields CDR1 MNHEY and CDR2 SVGEGT. The CDR3 totals 17 residues. CDR3 loop: CASSYAGPARGTDTQYF.

This chain uses TRBV29-1 with TRBJ2-7. Germline V gene sequence: CDR1 SQVTM, CDR2 ANQGSEA. This CDR3 has 12 residues. CDR3 in amino acids: CSVGPVAYEQYF.

V is TRBV5-6 and J is TRBJ2-2. Germline assignment: CDR1 SGHDT and CDR2 YYEEEE. This CDR3 has 12 amino acids. This CDR3 is CASSLEARELFF.

This rearrangement joins TRBV5-1 to TRBJ2-7. In germline, CDR1 is SGHRS, CDR2 YFSETQ. This CDR3 contains 15 residues. The CDR3 spells CASSLAKGQLYEQYF.

The V gene is TRBV7-9, the J gene TRBJ2-1; TCRdb gives TRBD1 as the D gene, but with no DNA this cannot be confirmed. CDR1 is SEHNR and CDR2 is FQNEAQ in the germline V gene (reference sequence). The CDR3 contains 12 residues. CDR3 protein: CASSLGAGEQFF.

This chain uses TRBV29-1 with TRBJ2-1; the TCRdb call, TRBD2, lacks DNA for checking. The CDR3 consists of 17 residues. Germline V lookup: CDR1 SQVTM, CDR2 ANQGSEA. CDR3 loop: CSVDGLAGEARPNEQFF.

The chain employs TRBV7-2 and TRBJ2-7. CDR3 size: 11 residues. CDR1 and CDR2 (germline): SGHTA, FQGNSA. CDR3 amino acids: CASSSNYEQYF.

CDR3 region: CAGSVGTGGKGEQFF. The J gene is TRBJ2-1, the V gene TRBV25-1; without DNA, the TCRdb call of TRBD1 cannot be checked. Germline values: CDR1 MGHDK, CDR2 SYGVNS. This CDR3 is 15 amino acids long.

The chain links TRBV9 to TRBJ2-5; absent DNA, TCRdb's TRBD2 call cannot be checked. CDR3 length: 17 amino acids. Germline CDR1 and CDR2: SGDLS and YYNGEE. The CDR3 spells CASSLGLAGGPFETQYF.

The rearrangement joins TRBV21-1 to TRBJ2-1; as DNA is missing, the TRBD2 call by TCRdb cannot be tested. TRBV21-1 is a pseudogene segment. The CDR3 covers 18 residues. The CDR3 loop is CASSKISLSGGPGNEQFF.

This chain joins TRBV29-1 and TRBJ2-1; TCRdb selects TRBD2, and the lack of DNA leaves this call unchecked. Germline V gene sequence: CDR1 SQVTM, CDR2 ANQGSEA. This CDR3 region has 13 residues. The CDR3 protein is CSAGTSGINEQFF.

The gene calls are TRBV7-3 and TRBJ2-1. The CDR3 runs 14 residues. The germline CDR1 and CDR2 sequences are SGHTA and FQGTGA. CDR3 loop: CASSGEAPYNEQFF.

The rearrangement joins TRBV27 to TRBJ2-2; TCRdb outputs TRBD1, but without DNA this stays unchecked. The CDR3 runs 15 residues. The germline CDR1 and CDR2 sequences are MNHEY and SMNVEV (reference sequence). CDR3 in amino acids: CASRLGGPNTGELFF.

The chain recombines TRBV7-6 with TRBJ1-3. Germline loops: CDR1 SGHVS, CDR2 FNYEAQ. This CDR3 has 11 amino acids. The CDR3 reads CASSLGNTIYF.

The CDR3 region is CASRPPWTGTYEQYF. The J gene is TRBJ2-7, the V gene TRBV7-9; TCRdb picks TRBD1, but there is no DNA to check that call. Germline lookup yields CDR1 SEHNR and CDR2 FQNEAQ (reference sequence). This CDR3 contains 15 residues.

V gene TRBV6-2 or TRBV6-3 combines with J gene TRBJ2-3; the D call from TCRdb, TRBD1, cannot be confirmed without DNA. The CDR3 length is 14 residues. Germline assignment: CDR1 MNHEY and CDR2 SVGEGT. The CDR3: CASSDAGGTDTQYF.

This chain's CDR3 is CASSSMGQGVETQYF. The rearrangement joins TRBV7-9 to TRBJ2-5; TCRdb outputs TRBD1, but without DNA this stays unchecked. CDR1 and CDR2 (germline): SEHNR, FQNEAQ (reference sequence). This CDR3 comprises 15 residues.

The rearrangement links TRBV10-3 to TRBJ2-7; there is no DNA to check the TCRdb D call of TRBD2. Germline V gives CDR1 ENHRY, CDR2 SYGVKD. CDR3 length equals 19 residues. Here the CDR3 reads CAIGRTGQGLAGEWYEQYF.